Listed below are T cell receptor beta chains from one sample, sequenced in a study of blood T cell repertoires in COVID-19. Data came from immunoSEQ multiplex PCR; TCRdb stores just in-frame clones and leaves some out. The repertoire holds a few hundred thousand clones, about 85% seen once, with 4% in the top ten. Source material: peripheral blood. These receptors were obtained from a man aged 55 to 70 who had recovered from COVID-19. CDR3s include the opening cysteine and the closing phenylalanine or tryptophan. D genes are given only for firm matches. Size is omitted from some rows. Given values are once, few, many or a class for expanded clones.

J gene,V gene,clone size,D gene,CDR3 protein,CDR3 DNA
TRBJ2-2,TRBV4-2,.,TRBD2,CASSQDGGAPIPGELFF,TGTGCCAGCAGCCAAGACGGGGGGGCACCAATCCCCGGGGAGCTGTTTTTT
TRBJ1-6,TRBV6-4,.,.,CARTQQDYNSPLHF,TGTGCCAGAACTCAACAGGATTATAATTCACCCCTCCACTTT
TRBJ1-2,TRBV6-2/TRBV6-3,.,TRBD1,CASSYGQGEVYGYTF,TGTGCCAGCAGTTACGGACAGGGCGAAGTCTATGGCTACACCTTC
TRBJ2-5,TRBV6-5,.,TRBD1,CASSPGTATETQYF,TGTGCCAGCAGTCCCGGGACAGCCACAGAGACCCAGTACTTC
TRBJ1-6,TRBV5-4,.,.,CASSSGQSNNSPLHF,TGTGCCAGCAGCTCCGGACAGTCAAATAATTCACCCCTCCACTTT
TRBJ1-1,TRBV6-2/TRBV6-3,.,.,CASSYTLGLSGDTEAFF,TGTGCCAGCAGTTACACCCTGGGACTGAGCGGGGACACTGAAGCTTTCTTT
TRBJ1-4,TRBV5-5,.,.,CASSLAVRGKTKLFF,TGTGCCAGCAGCTTGGCCGTTAGGGGGAAGACGAAACTGTTTTTT
TRBJ2-3,TRBV15,once,.,CATSRDPTDTQYF,TGTGCCACCAGCAGAGATCCGACAGATACGCAGTATTTT
TRBJ1-3,TRBV2,once,.,CASSVYSSGNTIYF,TGTGCCAGCAGTGTATATAGCTCTGGAAACACCATATATTTT
TRBJ2-7,TRBV2,.,.,CASRNDGGTYEQYF,TGTGCCAGCAGGAACGACGGAGGTACCTACGAGCAGTACTTC
TRBJ2-1,TRBV15,.,.,CATSRVASAYNEQFF,TGTGCCACCAGCAGAGTAGCGTCGGCTTACAATGAGCAGTTCTTC
TRBJ2-2,TRBV18,.,.,CASSSRTSNTGELFF,TGTGCCAGCTCAAGCCGGACATCGAACACCGGGGAGCTGTTTTTT
TRBJ1-6,TRBV7-9,.,.,CASSLVLAGVKPLHF,TGTGCCAGCAGCTTAGTTTTAGCAGGGGTTAAGCCCCTCCACTTT
TRBJ1-6,TRBV6-5,few,TRBD1,CASSFNPGGSLHF,TGTGCCAGCAGTTTCAATCCAGGGGGTTCCCTCCACTTT
TRBJ2-3,TRBV9,once,TRBD2,CASSATSGGYTDTQYF,TGTGCCAGCAGCGCCACTAGCGGGGGTTACACAGATACGCAGTATTTT
TRBJ1-2,TRBV11-2,.,TRBD1,CASSFDRDYGYTF,TGTGCCAGCAGCTTCGACAGGGACTATGGCTACACCTTC
TRBJ2-3,TRBV7-2,few,TRBD2,CASSIGGGPSDTQYF,TGTGCCAGCAGCATCGGGGGGGGCCCCTCAGATACGCAGTATTTT
TRBJ1-1,TRBV10-3,.,.,CAISEAGLNTEAFF,TGTGCCATCAGTGAAGCAGGGCTGAACACTGAAGCTTTCTTT